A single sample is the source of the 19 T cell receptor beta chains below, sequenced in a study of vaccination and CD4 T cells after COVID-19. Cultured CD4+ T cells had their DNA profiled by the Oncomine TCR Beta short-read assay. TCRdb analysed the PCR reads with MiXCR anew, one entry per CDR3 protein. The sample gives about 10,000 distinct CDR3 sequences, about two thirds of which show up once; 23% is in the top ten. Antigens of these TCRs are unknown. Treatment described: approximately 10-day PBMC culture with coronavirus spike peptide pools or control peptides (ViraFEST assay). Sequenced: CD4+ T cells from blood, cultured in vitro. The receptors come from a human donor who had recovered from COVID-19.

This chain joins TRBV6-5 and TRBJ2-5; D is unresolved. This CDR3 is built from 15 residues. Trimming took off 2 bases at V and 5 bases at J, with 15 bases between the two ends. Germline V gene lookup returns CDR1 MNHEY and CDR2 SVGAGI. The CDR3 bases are TGTGCCAGCAGTTACCAATCGTCCACCTGGGAGACCCAGTACTTC. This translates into CASSYQSSTWETQYF.

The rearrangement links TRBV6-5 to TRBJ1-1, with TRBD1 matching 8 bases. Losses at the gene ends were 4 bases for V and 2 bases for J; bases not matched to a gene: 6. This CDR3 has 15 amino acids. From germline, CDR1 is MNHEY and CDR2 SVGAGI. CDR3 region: CASSWTGTGNTEAFF. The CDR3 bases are TGTGCCAGCAGTTGGACAGGGACTGGTAACACTGAAGCTTTCTTT.

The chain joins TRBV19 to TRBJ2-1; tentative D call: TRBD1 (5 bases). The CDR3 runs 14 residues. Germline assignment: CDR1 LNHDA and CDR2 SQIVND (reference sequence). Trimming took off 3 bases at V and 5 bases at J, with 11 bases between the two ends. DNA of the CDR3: TGTGCCAGTAGTATTGCAGGGTCAGACAATGAGCAGTTCTTC. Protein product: CASSIAGSDNEQFF.

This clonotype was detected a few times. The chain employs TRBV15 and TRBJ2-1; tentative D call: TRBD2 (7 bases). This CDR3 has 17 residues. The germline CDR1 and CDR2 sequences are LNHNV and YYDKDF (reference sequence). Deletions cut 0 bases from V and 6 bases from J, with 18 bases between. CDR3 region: CATSRDASGGASNEQFF. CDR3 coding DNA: TGTGCCACCAGCAGAGATGCGTCGGGGGGCGCGAGCAATGAGCAGTTCTTC.

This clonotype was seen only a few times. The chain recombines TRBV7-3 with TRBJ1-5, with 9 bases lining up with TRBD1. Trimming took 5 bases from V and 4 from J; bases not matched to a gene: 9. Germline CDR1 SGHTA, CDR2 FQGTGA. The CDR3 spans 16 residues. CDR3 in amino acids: CASSLLHGTGNQPQHF. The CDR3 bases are TGTGCCAGCAGCCTCCTTCATGGGACAGGGAATCAGCCCCAGCATTTT.

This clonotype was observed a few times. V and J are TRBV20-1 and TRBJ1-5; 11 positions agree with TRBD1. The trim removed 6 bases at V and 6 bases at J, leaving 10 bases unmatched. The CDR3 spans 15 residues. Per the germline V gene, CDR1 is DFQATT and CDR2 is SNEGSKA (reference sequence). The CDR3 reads CSAPDRGLSSQPQHF. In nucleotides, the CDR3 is TGCAGTGCCCCGGACAGGGGGCTGTCGTCTCAGCCCCAGCATTTT.

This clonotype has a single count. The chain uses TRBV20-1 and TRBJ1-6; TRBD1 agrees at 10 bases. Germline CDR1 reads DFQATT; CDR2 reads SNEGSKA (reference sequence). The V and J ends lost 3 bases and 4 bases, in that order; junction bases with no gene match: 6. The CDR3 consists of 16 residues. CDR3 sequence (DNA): TGCAGTGCTAGGGACAGGGGGAGACGGTATAATTCACCCCTCCACTTT. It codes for CSARDRGRRYNSPLHF.

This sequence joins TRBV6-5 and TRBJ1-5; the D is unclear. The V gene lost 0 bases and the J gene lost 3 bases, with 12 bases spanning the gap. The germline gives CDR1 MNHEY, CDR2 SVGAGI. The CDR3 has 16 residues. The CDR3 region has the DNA TGTGCCAGCAGTTACTCATCCGTGGACTACAATCAGCCCCAGCATTTT. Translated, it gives CASSYSSVDYNQPQHF.

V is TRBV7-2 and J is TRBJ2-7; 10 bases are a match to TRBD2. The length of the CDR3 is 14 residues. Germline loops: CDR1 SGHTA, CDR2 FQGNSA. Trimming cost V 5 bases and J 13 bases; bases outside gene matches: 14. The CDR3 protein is CASSIRYLAGDLYF. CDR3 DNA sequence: TGTGCCAGCAGCATCCGGTATCTAGCGGGAGATTTATACTTC.

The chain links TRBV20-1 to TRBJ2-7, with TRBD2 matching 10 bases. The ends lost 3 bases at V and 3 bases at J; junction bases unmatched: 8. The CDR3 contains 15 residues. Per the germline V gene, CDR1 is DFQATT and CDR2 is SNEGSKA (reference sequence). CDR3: CSASTSGADNYEQYF. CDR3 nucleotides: TGCAGTGCTAGTACTAGCGGGGCCGATAACTACGAGCAGTACTTC.

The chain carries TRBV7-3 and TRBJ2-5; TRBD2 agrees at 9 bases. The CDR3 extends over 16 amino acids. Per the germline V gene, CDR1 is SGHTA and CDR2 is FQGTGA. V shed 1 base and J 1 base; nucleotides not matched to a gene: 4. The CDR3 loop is CASSLMAGGPQETQYF. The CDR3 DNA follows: TGTGCCAGCAGCTTAATGGCGGGGGGGCCCCAAGAGACCCAGTACTTC. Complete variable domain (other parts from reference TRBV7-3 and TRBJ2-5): GAGVSQTPSNKVTEKGKYVELRCDPISGHTALYWYRQSLGQGPEFLIYFQGTGAADDSGLPNDRFFAVRPEGSVSTLKIQRTERGDSAVYLCASSLMAGGPQETQYFGPGTRLLVL.

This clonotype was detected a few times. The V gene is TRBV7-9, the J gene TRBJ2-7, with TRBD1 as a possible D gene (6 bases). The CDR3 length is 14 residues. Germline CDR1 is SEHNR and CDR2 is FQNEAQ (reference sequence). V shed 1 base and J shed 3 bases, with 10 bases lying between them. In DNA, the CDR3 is TGTGCCAGCAGCTTAGTTGGACAGTACTACGAGCAGTACTTC. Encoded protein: CASSLVGQYYEQYF.

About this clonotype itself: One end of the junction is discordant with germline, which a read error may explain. CDR3 amino acids: CASSQESFRGTPGPQETQYF. As DNA, the CDR3 is TGCGCCAGTAGCCAAGAATCGTTTAGAGGGACGCCAGGGCCTCAAGAGACCCAGTACTTC. The chain has TRBV4-3 and TRBJ2-5, with D perhaps TRBD1 or TRBD2 (5 bases each). This CDR3 spans 20 amino acids. The germline V gene has CDR1 LGHNA and CDR2 YSLEER.

CDR3 bases: TGTGCCAGCAGTCAATCATTAGTGGGAGCGTCCTACGAGCAGTACTTC. Encoded protein: CASSQSLVGASYEQYF. V and J are TRBV6-1 and TRBJ2-7; D is perhaps TRBD2 (5 bases). This CDR3 region has 16 residues. Per germline, CDR1 MNHNS and CDR2 SASEGT. The ends were cut back, 5 bases at V and 1 base at J, with 18 bases in the middle.

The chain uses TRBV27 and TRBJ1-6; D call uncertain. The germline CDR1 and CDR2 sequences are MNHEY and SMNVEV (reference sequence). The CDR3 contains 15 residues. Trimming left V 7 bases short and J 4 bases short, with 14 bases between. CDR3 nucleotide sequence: TGTGCCAGCACCCCCCGGAAATTTTATAATTCACCCCTCCACTTT. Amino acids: CASTPRKFYNSPLHF.

In nucleotides, the CDR3 is TGTGCCACCAGCAGAGACCTACTGACAGATCAGCCCCAGCATTTT. Its translation: CATSRDLLTDQPQHF. This chain connects TRBV15 to TRBJ1-5; a weak D match, TRBD1 (5 bases). The CDR3 runs 15 residues. Germline values: CDR1 LNHNV, CDR2 YYDKDF (reference sequence). Trimming stripped 0 bases from V and 5 bases from J, with 11 bases between.

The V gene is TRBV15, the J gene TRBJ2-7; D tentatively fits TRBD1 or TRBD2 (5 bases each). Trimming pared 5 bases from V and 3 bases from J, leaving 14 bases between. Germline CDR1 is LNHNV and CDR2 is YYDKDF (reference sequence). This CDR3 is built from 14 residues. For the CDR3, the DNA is TGTGCCACCAGCGGGCCGGGACGGCTCTACGAGCAGTACTTC. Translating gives CATSGPGRLYEQYF.

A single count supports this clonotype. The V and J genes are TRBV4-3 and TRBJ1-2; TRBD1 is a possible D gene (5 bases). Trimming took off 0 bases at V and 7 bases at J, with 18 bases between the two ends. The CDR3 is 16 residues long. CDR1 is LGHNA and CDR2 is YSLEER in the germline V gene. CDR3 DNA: TGCGCCAGCAGCCAAGATCAGGGCCGCAGGGACGGTGGCTACACCTTC. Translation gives CASSQDQGRRDGGYTF.

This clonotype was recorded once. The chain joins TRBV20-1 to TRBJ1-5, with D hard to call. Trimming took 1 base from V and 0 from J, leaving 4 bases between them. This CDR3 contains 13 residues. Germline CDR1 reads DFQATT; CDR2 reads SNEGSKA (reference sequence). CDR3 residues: CSARGYSNQPQHF. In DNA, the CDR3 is TGCAGTGCTAGAGGGTATAGCAATCAGCCCCAGCATTTT.